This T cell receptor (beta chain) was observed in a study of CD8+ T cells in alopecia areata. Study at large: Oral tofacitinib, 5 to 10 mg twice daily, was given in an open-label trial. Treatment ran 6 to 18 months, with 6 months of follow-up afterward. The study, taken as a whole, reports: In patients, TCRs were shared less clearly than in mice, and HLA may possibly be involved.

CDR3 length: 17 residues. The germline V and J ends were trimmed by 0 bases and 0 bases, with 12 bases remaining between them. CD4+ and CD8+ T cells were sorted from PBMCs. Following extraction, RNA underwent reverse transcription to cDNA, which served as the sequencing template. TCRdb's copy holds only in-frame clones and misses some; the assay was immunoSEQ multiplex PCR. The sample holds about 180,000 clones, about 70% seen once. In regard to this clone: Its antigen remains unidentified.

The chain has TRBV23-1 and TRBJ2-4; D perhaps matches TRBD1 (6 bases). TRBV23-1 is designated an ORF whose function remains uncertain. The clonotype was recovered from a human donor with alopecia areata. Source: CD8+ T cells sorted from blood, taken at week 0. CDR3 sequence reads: CASSQSGAGAAKNIQYF. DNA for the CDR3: TGCGCCAGCAGTCAATCGGGAGCAGGGGCAGCCAAAAACATTCAGTACTTC.